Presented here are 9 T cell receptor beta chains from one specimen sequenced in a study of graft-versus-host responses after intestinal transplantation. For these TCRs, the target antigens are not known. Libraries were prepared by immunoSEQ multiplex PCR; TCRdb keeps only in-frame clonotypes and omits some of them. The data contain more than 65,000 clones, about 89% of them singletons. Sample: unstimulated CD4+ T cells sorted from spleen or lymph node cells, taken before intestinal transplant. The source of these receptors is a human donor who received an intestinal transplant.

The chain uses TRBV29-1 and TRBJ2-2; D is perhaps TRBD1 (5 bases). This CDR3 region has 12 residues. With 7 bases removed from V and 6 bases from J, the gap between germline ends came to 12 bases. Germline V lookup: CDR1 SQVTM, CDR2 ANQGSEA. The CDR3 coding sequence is TGCAGCGGCCAACAGGTGCCCGGGGAGCTGTTTTTT. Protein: CSGQQVPGELFF.

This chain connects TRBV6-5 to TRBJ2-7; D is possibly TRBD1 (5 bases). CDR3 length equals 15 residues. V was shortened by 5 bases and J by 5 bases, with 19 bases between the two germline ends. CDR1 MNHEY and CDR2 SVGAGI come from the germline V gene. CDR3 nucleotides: TGTGCCAGCAGTACCCTAGGGGCCTTTTCCCACGAGCAGTACTTC. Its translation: CASSTLGAFSHEQYF.

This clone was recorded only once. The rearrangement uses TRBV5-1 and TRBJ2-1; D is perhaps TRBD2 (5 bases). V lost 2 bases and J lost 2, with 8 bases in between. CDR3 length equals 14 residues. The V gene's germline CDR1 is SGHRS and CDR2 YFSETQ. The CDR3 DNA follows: TGCGCCAGCAGCTTAGATAGCGCCTACAATGAGCAGTTCTTC. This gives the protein CASSLDSAYNEQFF.

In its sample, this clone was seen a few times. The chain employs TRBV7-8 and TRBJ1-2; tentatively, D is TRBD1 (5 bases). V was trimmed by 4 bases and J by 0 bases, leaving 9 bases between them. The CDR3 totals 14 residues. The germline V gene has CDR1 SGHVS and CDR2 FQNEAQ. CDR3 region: CASSSREANYGYTF. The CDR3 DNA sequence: TGTGCCAGCAGCTCCAGGGAAGCTAACTATGGCTACACCTTC.

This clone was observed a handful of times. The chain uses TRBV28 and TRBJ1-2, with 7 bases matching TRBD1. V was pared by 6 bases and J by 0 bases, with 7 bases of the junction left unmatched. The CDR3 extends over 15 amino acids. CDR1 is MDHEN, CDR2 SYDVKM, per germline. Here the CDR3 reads CASSRGGQANYGYTF. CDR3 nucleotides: TGTGCCAGCAGCCGTGGCGGACAGGCTAACTATGGCTACACCTTC.

As DNA, the CDR3 is TGCGCCAGCAGCCAAGGCTCAACTCAGACAGGCCATAACTATGGCTACACCTTC. Its translation is CASSQGSTQTGHNYGYTF. The V and J genes are TRBV4-1 and TRBJ1-2; possibly TRBD1 for D (6 bases). The CDR3 is 18 residues long. CDR1 is MGHRA and CDR2 is YSYEKL in the germline V gene. Deletions cut 1 base from V and 1 base from J, with 19 bases between.

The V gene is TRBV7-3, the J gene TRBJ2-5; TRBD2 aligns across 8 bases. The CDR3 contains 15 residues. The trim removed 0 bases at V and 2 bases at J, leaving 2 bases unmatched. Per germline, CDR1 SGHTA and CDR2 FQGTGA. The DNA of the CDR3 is TGTGCCAGCAGCTTAACAGGGACTAGACAAGAGACCCAGTACTTC. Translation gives CASSLTGTRQETQYF. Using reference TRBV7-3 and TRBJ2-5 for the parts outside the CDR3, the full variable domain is GAGVSQTPSNKVTEKGKYVELRCDPISGHTALYWYRQSLGQGPEFLIYFQGTGAADDSGLPNDRFFAVRPEGSVSTLKIQRTERGDSAVYLCASSLTGTRQETQYFGPGTRLLVL.

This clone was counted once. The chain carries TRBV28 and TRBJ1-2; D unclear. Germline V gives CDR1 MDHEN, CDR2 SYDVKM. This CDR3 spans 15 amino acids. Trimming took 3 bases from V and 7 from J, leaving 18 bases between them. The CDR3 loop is CASSLVVRTAPGYTF. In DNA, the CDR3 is TGTGCCAGCAGTTTGGTGGTGCGAACAGCCCCTGGCTACACCTTC.

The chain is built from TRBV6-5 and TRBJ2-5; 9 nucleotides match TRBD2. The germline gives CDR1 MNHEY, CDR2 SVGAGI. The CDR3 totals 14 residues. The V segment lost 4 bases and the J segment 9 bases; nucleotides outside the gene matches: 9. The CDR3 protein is CASSSLAGSRAQYF. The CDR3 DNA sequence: TGTGCCAGCAGTTCCCTAGCGGGATCTAGGGCCCAGTACTTC.